A selection of T cell receptor beta chains follows, all from one sample in a study of vaccination effects on CD4 cells after COVID-19. Sequenced by immunoSEQ multiplex PCR; TCRdb stores in-frame clones only, minus some. The sample yields about 66,000 clones, around 70% seen once. Antigens of these TCRs are unknown. The material was CD4+ T cells from PBMCs cultured without peptide, obtained after COVID-19 vaccination. The receptors shown here come from a human donor who received a COVID-19 vaccine. The CDR3 runs from the conserved cysteine through the conserved F or W. A D gene is named only where the DNA matches it firmly. Clone size is given for some rows only: seen once, a few or many times, or a class if the clone is expanded.

CDR3aa: CASSSPDRGNTIYF
CDR3nt: TGTGCCAGTAGTAGTCCGGACAGAGGAAACACCATATATTTT
j_gene: TRBJ1-3
abundance: -
d_gene: -
v_gene: TRBV19

CDR3aa: CASSVGGAGSSGNTIYF
CDR3nt: TGTGCCAGCAGCGTAGGGGGGGCGGGGTCCTCTGGAAACACCATATATTTT
j_gene: TRBJ1-3
abundance: -
d_gene: -
v_gene: TRBV9

CDR3aa: CASSQGFGGSPLHF
CDR3nt: TGCGCCAGCAGCCAAGGGTTTGGGGGTTCACCCCTCCACTTT
j_gene: TRBJ1-6
abundance: -
d_gene: -
v_gene: TRBV4-3

CDR3aa: CASSQGWESLGDTQYF
CDR3nt: TGCGCCAGCAGCCAAGGGTGGGAGTCTCTGGGGGATACGCAGTATTTT
j_gene: TRBJ2-3
abundance: -
d_gene: -
v_gene: TRBV4-1

CDR3aa: CATGQGYYNEQFF
CDR3nt: TGTGCCACAGGACAGGGGTACTACAATGAGCAGTTCTTC
j_gene: TRBJ2-1
abundance: -
d_gene: TRBD1
v_gene: TRBV7-2

CDR3aa: CASTAGVNTEAFF
CDR3nt: TGTGCCAGTACCGCGGGGGTGAACACTGAAGCTTTCTTT
j_gene: TRBJ1-1
abundance: -
d_gene: -
v_gene: TRBV7-8

CDR3aa: CASSHTSGGQETQYF
CDR3nt: TGTGCCAGCAGCCACACTAGCGGGGGGCAAGAGACCCAGTACTTC
j_gene: TRBJ2-5
abundance: -
d_gene: TRBD2
v_gene: TRBV4-2

CDR3aa: CASSRGARGNTIYF
CDR3nt: TGTGCCAGCAGCCGGGGGGCGCGGGGAAACACCATATATTTT
j_gene: TRBJ1-3
abundance: once
d_gene: -
v_gene: TRBV3-1/TRBV3-2

CDR3aa: CASSIRGYGYTF
CDR3nt: TGTGCCAGTAGTATCCGGGGCTATGGCTACACCTTC
j_gene: TRBJ1-2
abundance: -
d_gene: -
v_gene: TRBV19

CDR3aa: CASSQDSNQAAKETQYF
CDR3nt: TGTGCCAGCAGCCAAGATTCGAACCAGGCGGCGAAAGAGACCCAGTACTTC
j_gene: TRBJ2-5
abundance: -
d_gene: -
v_gene: TRBV3-1/TRBV3-2

CDR3aa: CASSLTGQSPDGYTF
CDR3nt: TGTGCCAGCAGCTTGACGGGACAGAGCCCTGATGGCTACACCTTC
j_gene: TRBJ1-2
abundance: -
d_gene: TRBD1
v_gene: TRBV5-8

CDR3aa: CASSHPLAGARNEQFF
CDR3nt: TGTGCCAGCAGTCACCCCCTAGCGGGGGCCCGCAATGAGCAGTTCTTC
j_gene: TRBJ2-1
abundance: once
d_gene: TRBD2
v_gene: TRBV28

CDR3aa: CASSLGGSGGYTF
CDR3nt: TGTGCCAGCAGTTTGGGGGGTTCGGGTGGCTACACCTTC
j_gene: TRBJ1-2
abundance: few
d_gene: -
v_gene: TRBV28

CDR3aa: CSAVDRGQGTF
CDR3nt: TGCAGTGCTGTGGACAGGGGGCAAGGCACCTTC
j_gene: TRBJ1-2
abundance: few
d_gene: TRBD1
v_gene: TRBV20-1

CDR3aa: CASSFAGANTEAFF
CDR3nt: TGCGCCAGCAGCTTTGCAGGGGCCAACACTGAAGCTTTCTTT
j_gene: TRBJ1-1
abundance: -
d_gene: -
v_gene: TRBV5-1

CDR3aa: CASTRGMENQPQHF
CDR3nt: TGTGCCAGCACGCGGGGAATGGAGAATCAGCCCCAGCATTTT
j_gene: TRBJ1-5
abundance: many
d_gene: -
v_gene: TRBV2

CDR3aa: CASSHTAGNTDTQYF
CDR3nt: TGTGCCAGCAGCCATACCGCGGGCAACACAGATACGCAGTATTTT
j_gene: TRBJ2-3
abundance: -
d_gene: -
v_gene: TRBV3-1/TRBV3-2

CDR3aa: CASSDGIPTGNEKLFF
CDR3nt: TGCGCCAGCAGTGATGGTATCCCGACAGGGAATGAAAAACTGTTTTTT
j_gene: TRBJ1-4
abundance: -
d_gene: TRBD1
v_gene: TRBV10-2

CDR3aa: CASSPGGGNQPQHF
CDR3nt: TGTGCCAGCTCGCCTGGGGGAGGCAATCAGCCCCAGCATTTT
j_gene: TRBJ1-5
abundance: -
d_gene: -
v_gene: TRBV18

CDR3aa: CATLPGRGRDNEQFF
CDR3nt: TGTGCCACCCTCCCCGGGCGGGGGAGAGACAATGAGCAGTTCTTC
j_gene: TRBJ2-1
abundance: -
d_gene: TRBD2
v_gene: TRBV6-5

CDR3aa: CASSHSVSKGGDTQYF
CDR3nt: TGCGCCAGCAGCCACTCCGTTAGCAAAGGAGGAGATACGCAGTATTTT
j_gene: TRBJ2-3
abundance: -
d_gene: -
v_gene: TRBV4-1

CDR3aa: CASSSPGTAREKLFF
CDR3nt: TGTGCCAGCAGTTCACCTGGGACAGCGAGGGAAAAACTGTTTTTT
j_gene: TRBJ1-4
abundance: -
d_gene: TRBD1
v_gene: TRBV7-2

CDR3aa: CASSREIQETQYF
CDR3nt: TGTGCCAGCAGCAGAGAGATCCAAGAGACCCAGTACTTC
j_gene: TRBJ2-5
abundance: -
d_gene: -
v_gene: TRBV6-5

CDR3aa: CASISSLGRRTEAFF
CDR3nt: TGTGCCAGTATTTCGTCCTTGGGACGGAGGACTGAAGCTTTCTTT
j_gene: TRBJ1-1
abundance: -
d_gene: -
v_gene: TRBV19

CDR3aa: CASSSGQGLDEKLFF
CDR3nt: TGCGCCAGCAGCTCTGGACAGGGCCTAGATGAAAAACTGTTTTTT
j_gene: TRBJ1-4
abundance: -
d_gene: TRBD1
v_gene: TRBV5-1

CDR3aa: CASSGRRNSNQPQHF
CDR3nt: TGTGCCAGCAGCGGACGGAGGAATAGCAATCAGCCCCAGCATTTT
j_gene: TRBJ1-5
abundance: once
d_gene: -
v_gene: TRBV2

CDR3aa: CASSYSRGAPPDTQYF
CDR3nt: TGTGCCAGCAGTTACTCGAGGGGGGCGCCCCCAGATACGCAGTATTTT
j_gene: TRBJ2-3
abundance: -
d_gene: -
v_gene: TRBV6-5

CDR3aa: CASSQGKNTEAFF
CDR3nt: TGTGCCAGCTCACAGGGTAAGAACACTGAAGCTTTCTTT
j_gene: TRBJ1-1
abundance: few
d_gene: -
v_gene: TRBV18

CDR3aa: CASSSIQGDNEQFF
CDR3nt: TGTGCCAGCAGCTCGATACAAGGGGACAATGAGCAGTTCTTC
j_gene: TRBJ2-1
abundance: -
d_gene: -
v_gene: TRBV5-5

CDR3aa: CASSLGAGGNTIYF
CDR3nt: TGCGCCAGCAGCTTGGGTGCAGGTGGAAACACCATATATTTT
j_gene: TRBJ1-3
abundance: -
d_gene: -
v_gene: TRBV5-1

CDR3aa: CASSFVLTEAFF
CDR3nt: TGTGCCAGCAGTTTTGTCCTTACTGAAGCTTTCTTT
j_gene: TRBJ1-1
abundance: -
d_gene: -
v_gene: TRBV12-3/TRBV12-4

CDR3aa: CASSLGAWDGSGNTIYF
CDR3nt: TGTGCCAGCAGCTTAGGGGCTTGGGATGGCTCTGGAAACACCATATATTTT
j_gene: TRBJ1-3
abundance: -
d_gene: -
v_gene: TRBV7-6

CDR3aa: CAWSVGGAGNTEAFF
CDR3nt: TGTGCCTGGAGTGTAGGGGGGGCGGGGAACACTGAAGCTTTCTTT
j_gene: TRBJ1-1
abundance: -
d_gene: -
v_gene: TRBV30

CDR3aa: CASSLMGVSTDTQYF
CDR3nt: TGTGCCAGCAGCCTAATGGGGGTCTCGACAGATACGCAGTATTTT
j_gene: TRBJ2-3
abundance: -
d_gene: -
v_gene: TRBV7-8

CDR3aa: CASSPSETQYF
CDR3nt: TGTGCCAGCAGCCCTTCGGAGACCCAGTACTTC
j_gene: TRBJ2-5
abundance: -
d_gene: -
v_gene: TRBV6-6